Presented here are 23 T cell receptor beta chains from one specimen sequenced in a study of sequential checkpoint blockade in melanoma. Assay: immunoSEQ multiplex PCR; the TCRdb copy retains only in-frame clones and omits some. Among around 10,000 clones listed, more than 25% were seen once. Treatment defined: randomized to nivolumab then ipilimumab (arm A) or the reverse (arm B). This material consisted of tumor tissue (inferred from file names), taken from a patient given nivolumab and ipilimumab in sequence. The source of these receptors is a human donor with melanoma.

The rearrangement joins TRBV19 to TRBJ1-2; 7 nucleotides match TRBD1. The germline V gene encodes CDR1 LNHDA and CDR2 SQIVND (reference sequence). Losses at the gene ends were 7 bases for V and 4 bases for J; bases not matched to a gene: 3. The CDR3 is 12 amino acids. The CDR3 loop reads CASKGQIYGYTF. The DNA of the CDR3 is TGTGCCAGTAAGGGACAGATCTATGGCTACACCTTC.

The chain recombines TRBV19 with TRBJ1-3; D is ambiguous. V was cut by 10 bases and J by 4 bases, with 11 bases left in between. The CDR3 spans 12 residues. From germline, CDR1 is LNHDA and CDR2 SQIVND (reference sequence). The CDR3 here is CATRTSGNTIYF. CDR3 coding DNA: TGTGCCACACGAACCTCCGGAAACACCATATATTTT.

This chain links TRBV9 with TRBJ2-1; the D gene is possibly TRBD2 (5 bases). The CDR3 runs 17 residues. Germline V gene lookup returns CDR1 SGDLS and CDR2 YYNGEE. V gave up 0 bases and J gave up 2 bases, with 15 bases separating them. CDR3 sequence: CASSVALSTTPYNEQFF. In DNA, the CDR3 is TGTGCCAGCAGCGTAGCTCTGTCGACTACCCCCTACAATGAGCAGTTCTTC.

The chain links TRBV1 to TRBJ2-1; TRBD1, the table's D call, was not compared with the DNA. TRBV1 has pseudogene status. CDR3 size: 18 residues. The CDR3 coding sequence is TGCGCCAGCAGCCAAGAGTTCCGGACAGGGGATTTACGAAATGAGCAGTTCTTC. Translated, it gives CASSQEFRTGDLRNEQFF.

V usage is TRBV11-3 and J usage is TRBJ1-1; D uncertain. Germline CDR1 and CDR2: SGHNT and YENEEA. The V and J ends lost 4 bases and 4 bases respectively, with 16 bases between them. CDR3 length: 15 residues. CDR3: CASSSRTESITEAFF. CDR3 nucleotide sequence: TGTGCCAGCAGCTCCAGGACGGAAAGTATCACTGAAGCTTTCTTT.

The sample holds a few counts of this clone. CDR3 sequence (DNA): TGTGCCAGCAGTGAACATTCAGGGGCTGGGGAGCAGTTCTTC. Amino acids: CASSEHSGAGEQFF. V is TRBV9 and J is TRBJ2-1; D may be TRBD1 (6 bases). The CDR3 length is 14 residues. CDR1 is SGDLS and CDR2 is YYNGEE in the germline V gene. Between the trimmed V and J ends, which lost 5 bases and 10 bases, there was a span of 19 bases.

CDR3 bases: TGTGCCAGCAGCCACCGGGGGCTACCCGAGGGAACAGATACGCAGTATTTT. Translating gives CASSHRGLPEGTDTQYF. This rearrangement joins TRBV9 to TRBJ2-3; D may be TRBD1 or TRBD2 (6 bases each). CDR3 length equals 17 residues. CDR1 SGDLS and CDR2 YYNGEE come from the germline V gene. Trimming removed 4 bases at V and 3 bases at J, with 21 bases between. Using reference TRBV9 and TRBJ2-3 for the parts outside the CDR3, the full variable domain is DSGVTQTPKHLITATGQRVTLRCSPRSGDLSVYWYQQSLDQGLQFLIQYYNGEERAKGNILERFSAQQFPDLHSELNLSSLELGDSALYFCASSHRGLPEGTDTQYFGPGTRLTVL.

The chain links TRBV23-1 to TRBJ1-3, with D hard to call. TRBV23-1 is an ORF; its function is uncertain. Trimming left V 10 bases short and J 0 bases short, with 10 bases between. This CDR3 has 13 residues. The chain's CDR3 is CANHLSSGNTIYF. The CDR3 DNA reads TGCGCCAACCACCTGAGCTCTGGAAACACCATATATTTT.

V gene TRBV18 combines with J gene TRBJ1-2; 7 bases fit TRBD1. This CDR3 region has 14 residues. V gave up 4 bases and J gave up 5 bases; unmatched junction bases: 7. The germline V gene has CDR1 KGHSH and CDR2 LQKENI. CDR3 in amino acids: CASSQGTATYGYTF. For the CDR3, the DNA is TGTGCCAGCTCACAGGGGACAGCAACATATGGCTACACCTTC.

This clone was detected only a few times. The J gene is TRBJ1-5, the V gene TRBV11-3; tentative D call: TRBD1 (6 bases). The CDR3 extends over 15 amino acids. The germline V gene encodes CDR1 SGHNT and CDR2 YENEEA. Trimming left V 4 bases short and J 0 bases short, with 10 bases between. The CDR3 nucleotides read TGTGCCAGCAGCTCAGGACAGTTTAGCAATCAGCCCCAGCATTTT. This sequence encodes CASSSGQFSNQPQHF. The whole variable domain, filled in from reference TRBV11-3 and TRBJ1-5, reads EAGVVQSPRYKIIEKKQPVAFWCNPISGHNTLYWYLQNLGQGPELLIRYENEEAVDDSQLPKDRFSAERLKGVDSTLKIQPAELGDSAVYLCASSSGQFSNQPQHFGDGTRLSIL.

The chain carries TRBV28 and TRBJ2-1; D is perhaps TRBD1 (6 bases). The CDR3 length is 14 residues. V lost 6 bases and J lost 5, with 14 bases in between. The germline gives CDR1 MDHEN, CDR2 SYDVKM. The CDR3 loop reads CASSYTGRHNEQFF. The CDR3 DNA follows: TGTGCCAGCAGCTATACAGGGAGACACAATGAGCAGTTCTTC. The full variable domain, in which reference TRBV28 and TRBJ2-1 provide the parts outside the CDR3, is DVKVTQSSRYLVKRTGEKVFLECVQDMDHENMFWYRQDPGLGLRLIYFSYDVKMKEKGDIPEGYSVSREKKERFSLILESASTNQTSMYLCASSYTGRHNEQFFGPGTRLTVL.

V gene TRBV19 combines with J gene TRBJ1-6; maybe TRBD1 (5 bases). The CDR3 totals 14 residues. Trimming cost V 3 bases and J 7 bases, with 10 bases left between them. Germline lookup yields CDR1 LNHDA and CDR2 SQIVND (reference sequence). CDR3 amino acids: CASSIQRGNSPLHF. The CDR3 bases are TGTGCCAGTAGTATCCAGCGGGGCAATTCACCCCTCCACTTT.

This clone appeared a few times. The rearrangement links TRBV6-8 to TRBJ2-1, with D perhaps matching TRBD2 (6 bases). Germline values: CDR1 MNHGY, CDR2 SAAAGT. The CDR3 has 16 amino acids. Trimming stripped 7 bases from V and 1 base from J, with 17 bases between. This chain's CDR3 is CASKEVSSGSYNEQFF. The CDR3, as DNA: TGTGCCAGCAAGGAGGTTAGTAGCGGATCCTACAATGAGCAGTTCTTC.

The chain carries TRBV9 and TRBJ1-2; 7 positions agree with TRBD1. Trimming took 2 bases from V and 4 from J; bases not matched to a gene: 5. The CDR3 consists of 14 residues. Looked up from germline, CDR1 is SGDLS and CDR2 is YYNGEE. The CDR3 protein is CASSVTGLGYGYTF. DNA of the CDR3: TGTGCCAGCAGCGTGACAGGGCTCGGCTATGGCTACACCTTC.

The rearrangement uses TRBV5-1 and TRBJ2-2; 7 nucleotides align to TRBD1. Trimming took 4 bases from V and 0 from J; bases not matched to a gene: 3. The CDR3 sequence is 15 residues long. The germline V gene has CDR1 SGHRS and CDR2 YFSETQ. The DNA of the CDR3 is TGCGCCAGCAGCCATGGGACAGCGAACACCGGGGAGCTGTTTTTT. Translated: CASSHGTANTGELFF.

The V gene is TRBV6-8, the J gene TRBJ2-4; D gene unclear. The germline gives CDR1 MNHGY, CDR2 SAAAGT. Trimming removed 0 bases from V and 2 bases from J, with 8 bases in between. This CDR3 is built from 15 residues. The DNA of the CDR3 is TGTGCCAGCAGTTACTCGGATGTCTCCAAAAACATTCAGTACTTC. The encoded protein is CASSYSDVSKNIQYF.

This clone was seen a handful of times. The chain employs TRBV6-8 and TRBJ2-1; 9 bases map to TRBD2. The CDR3 sequence is 14 residues long. Germline V gives CDR1 MNHGY, CDR2 SAAAGT. With V trimmed by 7 bases and J by 10 bases, 11 bases remained unmatched. The CDR3 coding sequence is TGTGCCAGCACCACCGGGGCGGGGGGGGCGGAGCAGTTCTTC. Its protein is CASTTGAGGAEQFF.

V is TRBV18 and J is TRBJ2-7; D gene uncertain. V shed 1 base and J shed 3 bases, with 10 bases lying between them. Germline V gene sequence: CDR1 KGHSH, CDR2 LQKENI. The CDR3 sequence is 14 residues long. CDR3 loop: CASSPRWTVYEQYF. CDR3 sequence (DNA): TGTGCCAGCTCACCACGGTGGACGGTCTACGAGCAGTACTTC.

This clone appeared once. This chain links TRBV19 with TRBJ1-5; no clear D. The CDR3 totals 13 residues. CDR1 and CDR2 (germline): LNHDA, SQIVND (reference sequence). The ends were cut back, 3 bases at V and 9 bases at J, with 12 bases in the middle. This chain's CDR3 is CASSIGEVWPQHF. Written as DNA, the CDR3 is TGTGCCAGTAGTATCGGTGAAGTTTGGCCCCAGCATTTT.

The table lists this clone with many counts. This sequence joins TRBV6-8 and TRBJ2-5; possibly TRBD2 for D (7 bases). The CDR3 runs to 16 residues. V gave up 0 bases and J gave up 5 bases, with 16 bases separating them. Germline V gene sequence: CDR1 MNHGY, CDR2 SAAAGT. The DNA of the CDR3 is TGTGCCAGCAGTTACTCGATAACGGGGGGCGGGGAGACCCAGTACTTC. Its protein is CASSYSITGGGETQYF.

The chain joins TRBV6-8 to TRBJ2-7; TRBD1 agrees at 8 bases. CDR3 length: 17 amino acids. Germline values: CDR1 MNHGY, CDR2 SAAAGT. V lost 2 bases and J lost 3; bases outside the gene matches: 12. The CDR3 nucleotides read TGTGCCAGCAGTTACCGCTTAGGACAGGGAGAGTTCTACGAGCAGTACTTC. It codes for CASSYRLGQGEFYEQYF.

The V gene is TRBV6-8, the J gene TRBJ2-1, with a weak D call TRBD2 (5 bases). The ends were cut back, 3 bases at V and 5 bases at J, with 8 bases in the middle. CDR3 size: 13 residues. CDR1 is MNHGY, CDR2 SAAAGT, per germline. The chain's CDR3 is CASSYSGNNEQFF. DNA for the CDR3: TGTGCCAGCAGTTATTCGGGAAACAATGAGCAGTTCTTC.

This clone showed up just a few times. The chain couples TRBV7-1 to TRBJ2-2; weak D call: TRBD2 (6 bases). TRBV7-1 belongs to the ORF category, with a function that is uncertain. The CDR3 runs 14 residues. The ends were cut back, 5 bases at V and 6 bases at J, with 13 bases in the middle. CDR3: CASSGAGFSGELFF. The CDR3 bases are TGTGCCAGCAGCGGCGCGGGGTTCTCCGGGGAGCTGTTTTTT.